This T cell receptor (beta chain) is drawn from a study of blood T cell repertoires in COVID-19. TCRdb's copy holds only in-frame clones and misses some; the assay was immunoSEQ multiplex PCR. The repertoire holds under 500,000 clones, nearly 90% seen once, with approximately 2% in the top ten. This CDR3 has 13 amino acids. Germline V gene sequence: CDR1 SQVTM, CDR2 ANQGSEA. The trim removed 3 bases at V and 6 bases at J, leaving 7 bases unmatched. The sequence was obtained from a woman aged 18-29 years with acute COVID-19. The sequenced material came from PBMCs or T cells enriched from blood (not recorded which). The chain is built from TRBV29-1 and TRBJ2-7; 8 bases map to TRBD1. Written as DNA, the CDR3 is TGCAGCGTTGAGGGGACAGGAGTAGGCGAGCAGTACTTC. Its protein is CSVEGTGVGEQYF.